This section outlines one TCR beta chain sequence together with its context. Trimming took 7 bases from V and 3 from J; bases not matched to a gene: 5. There are 14 residues in the CDR3. Germline V gives CDR1 LNHDA, CDR2 SQIVND (reference sequence). The entry originates in a study of blood T cell repertoires in COVID-19. Study-wide background: There were acute and convalescent COVID-19 samples, and they came from the United States, Italy and Spain.

In the original processing: It was from reference gene primer amplification that nucleated cell counts were estimated. Data came from immunoSEQ multiplex PCR; TCRdb stores just in-frame clones and leaves some out. V, J and clone size were drawn from that table, and D and trimming were deduced from the DNA. The sample lists 150,000 to 200,000 clones; about four fifths were seen once. Sequenced: peripheral blood. The sequence came from a man between 70 and 80 years old who had recovered from COVID-19. The J gene is TRBJ2-3, the V gene TRBV19, with 9 bases aligning to TRBD1. The CDR3 spells CASNDRGMTDTQYF. Here the CDR3 DNA reads TGTGCCAGTAACGACAGGGGGATGACAGATACGCAGTATTTT.